These 30 T cell receptor beta chains share one sample of origin, sequenced in a study of T cells in Graves' hyperthyroidism and ophthalmopathy. Using RNA transcripts as the source, TCR beta CDR3 regions were amplified. RT-PCR in the first round (using the HTBI primer set) targeted the TCR CDR3. TCRdb passed the multiplex PCR reads through MiXCR, listing each CDR3 protein once. The data contain approximately 400,000 distinct CDR3 sequences, about 15% of them singletons. Sequences were obtained from blood. These receptor sequences come from a woman aged 30 to 39 with Graves' hyperthyroidism.

Many counts were recorded for this clonotype. CDR3 sequence reads: CASSEVFPAGVWETQYF. The DNA of the CDR3 is TGTGCCAGCAGTGAAGTCTTCCCAGCGGGAGTATGGGAGACCCAGTACTTC. The rearrangement uses TRBV2 and TRBJ2-5, with 8 bases lining up with TRBD2. CDR1 and CDR2 from the germline V gene are SNHLY and FYNNEI. V lost 1 base and J lost 5; bases outside the gene matches: 12. The CDR3 totals 17 residues.

In this sample, this clonotype turned up many times. V and J are TRBV7-6 and TRBJ2-2, with D perhaps matching TRBD1 (6 bases). Trimming shortened V by 4 bases and J by 3 bases, and 9 bases separated the two germline ends. Germline CDR1 SGHVS, CDR2 FNYEAQ. The CDR3 loop spans 14 amino acids. Written as DNA, the CDR3 is TGTGCCAGCAGCTCTTACAGGGACACCGGGGAGCTGTTTTTT. This encodes CASSSYRDTGELFF.

V usage is TRBV6-1 and J usage is TRBJ1-2; no clear D. V dropped 6 bases and J dropped 8 bases, with 10 bases sitting between them. The germline V gene has CDR1 MNHNS and CDR2 SASEGT. The CDR3 extends over 11 amino acids. This CDR3 reads CASSPGKGYTF. CDR3 bases: TGTGCCAGCAGCCCCGGTAAAGGCTACACCTTC.

This clonotype has ten or more counts. The rearrangement joins TRBV28 to TRBJ2-1; no reliable D call. The V end was cut by 2 bases, the J end by 2 bases, with 10 bases between. This CDR3 has 15 residues. CDR1 and CDR2 (germline): MDHEN, SYDVKM. Here the CDR3 reads CASSLRPGAYNEQFF. CDR3 sequence (DNA): TGTGCCAGCAGTTTACGCCCCGGAGCCTACAATGAGCAGTTCTTC.

This clonotype has a count of ten or more. The chain recombines TRBV3-1 with TRBJ2-6; the D is unclear. V lost 0 bases and J lost 0, with 6 bases in between. The CDR3 totals 16 residues. CDR1 and CDR2 (germline): LGHDT, YNNKEL (reference sequence). The DNA for the CDR3 is TGTGCCAGCAGCCAAGATCCCCGCTCTGGGGCCAACGTCCTGACTTTC. Amino acid sequence: CASSQDPRSGANVLTF.

In its sample, this clonotype was seen many times. The chain uses TRBV2 and TRBJ1-3, with D hard to call. V gave up 4 bases and J gave up 4 bases, with 11 bases separating them. CDR1 is SNHLY, CDR2 FYNNEI, per germline. The CDR3 is 14 residues long. CDR3 sequence (DNA): TGTGCCAGCAGTGGGGCAGAGGCGGGAAACACCATATATTTT. Residues: CASSGAEAGNTIYF.

This clonotype appeared many times. V gene TRBV27 combines with J gene TRBJ1-5, with a tentative D call TRBD1 (6 bases). The CDR3 contains 15 residues. CDR1 is MNHEY, CDR2 SMNVEV, per germline (reference sequence). V was shortened by 3 bases and J by 1 base, with 10 bases between the two germline ends. The CDR3 region is CASSLGAGSNQPQHF. In DNA, the CDR3 is TGTGCCAGCAGTTTGGGGGCGGGGAGCAATCAGCCCCAGCATTTT.

This chain joins TRBV15 and TRBJ2-7; no clear D gene. Looked up from germline, CDR1 is LNHNV and CDR2 is YYDKDF (reference sequence). The CDR3 runs to 11 residues. V was pared by 8 bases and J by 2 bases, with 7 bases between. For the CDR3, the DNA is TGTGCCACCTCCTCGACCTACGAGCAGTACTTC. Encoded protein: CATSSTYEQYF.

The rearrangement links TRBV3-1 to TRBJ1-2; D remains unclear. The CDR3 is 12 amino acids. Trimming pared 5 bases from V and 3 bases from J, leaving 7 bases between. Germline V gene data show CDR1 as LGHDT and CDR2 as YNNKEL (reference sequence). The CDR3 sequence: CASSYGDYGYTF. In DNA form, the CDR3 reads TGTGCCAGCAGCTACGGGGACTATGGCTACACCTTC.

This sequence joins TRBV7-8 and TRBJ1-1; a possible D gene is TRBD1 (5 bases). Deletions cut 1 base from V and 1 base from J, with 13 bases between. The CDR3 runs to 16 residues. Germline assignment: CDR1 SGHVS and CDR2 FQNEAQ. The CDR3 reads CASSLGGRAANTEAFF. The CDR3 DNA follows: TGTGCCAGCAGCTTAGGTGGCAGGGCGGCGAACACTGAAGCTTTCTTT.

This clonotype was observed at least ten times. A much larger clone lies one base from this, so it may be a read error. The chain carries TRBV11-2 and TRBJ2-7, with 9 bases fitting TRBD1. Germline V CDR1 and CDR2: SGHAT, FQNNGV. This CDR3 spans 17 amino acids. V shed 5 bases, J shed 2 bases, and the junction held 13 bases outside the gene matches. The CDR3 is CASSAAVQGAMTYEQYF. CDR3 coding DNA: TGTGCCAGCAGCGCAGCGGTACAGGGGGCTATGACCTACGAGCAGTACTTC.

The chain uses TRBV4-1 and TRBJ2-7; 10 nucleotides align to TRBD1. The germline V gene has CDR1 MGHRA and CDR2 YSYEKL. V gave up 3 bases and J gave up 2 bases; unmatched junction bases: 10. The CDR3 is 17 residues long. The CDR3 here is CASSHPATGGQPYEQYF. The CDR3 region has the DNA TGCGCCAGCAGCCACCCCGCGACAGGGGGCCAACCCTACGAGCAGTACTTC.

This clonotype was seen more than once but under ten times. V gene TRBV6-2 or TRBV6-3 combines with J gene TRBJ2-1, with 11 nucleotides matching TRBD2. CDR1 is MNHEY, CDR2 SVGEGT, per germline. CDR3 size: 15 residues. V was pared by 1 base and J by 8 bases, with 4 bases of the junction left unmatched. The CDR3 nucleotides read TGTGCCAGCAGTTACTTTAGTAGCGGGAGGGATGAGCAGTTCTTC. Protein product: CASSYFSSGRDEQFF.

The rearrangement links TRBV6-2 or TRBV6-3 to TRBJ2-1; D might be TRBD2 (6 bases). Trimming shortened V by 2 bases and J by 7 bases, and 15 bases separated the two germline ends. This CDR3 has 15 residues. CDR1 and CDR2 from the germline V gene are MNHEY and SVGEGT. The DNA for the CDR3 is TGTGCCAGCAGTTACCGGGAGATTTTTTTGAATGAGCAGTTCTTC. It translates to CASSYREIFLNEQFF.

The CDR3 DNA follows: TGTGCCAGCAGCTTAGACGCAGGGGGGAGCTACGAGCAGTACTTC. Encoded protein: CASSLDAGGSYEQYF. The rearrangement uses TRBV7-8 and TRBJ2-7; tentative D call: TRBD1 (7 bases). The V and J ends lost 1 base and 3 bases respectively, with 13 bases between them. The CDR3 is 15 amino acids. Germline V gene sequence: CDR1 SGHVS, CDR2 FQNEAQ. Complete variable domain (other parts from reference TRBV7-8 and TRBJ2-7): GAGVSQSPRYKVAKRGQDVALRCDPISGHVSLFWYQQALGQGPEFLTYFQNEAQLDKSGLPSDRFFAERPEGSVSTLKIQRTQQEDSAVYLCASSLDAGGSYEQYFGPGTRLTVT.

This rearrangement joins TRBV5-1 to TRBJ2-7, with D maybe TRBD2 (6 bases). The CDR3 has 15 amino acids. Germline lookup yields CDR1 SGHRS and CDR2 YFSETQ. V was clipped by 3 bases and J by 1 base, with 14 bases between them. The CDR3 loop is CASSSGPSESYEQYF. In nucleotides, the CDR3 is TGCGCCAGCAGCTCAGGTCCTAGCGAATCCTACGAGCAGTACTTC.

This clonotype was seen repeatedly, ten times or more. This chain uses TRBV20-1 with TRBJ1-1, with a possible D match to TRBD1 (5 bases). Trimming pared 3 bases from V and 4 bases from J, leaving 9 bases between. Germline V gene sequence: CDR1 DFQATT, CDR2 SNEGSKA (reference sequence). The CDR3 sequence is 12 residues long. The CDR3 spells CSARRGGTEAFF. The CDR3 nucleotides read TGCAGTGCTAGGAGGGGAGGCACTGAAGCTTTCTTT.

This clonotype was seen only a few times. The rearrangement uses TRBV5-8 and TRBJ2-1; D might be TRBD2 (5 bases). V was trimmed by 3 bases and J by 4 bases, leaving 11 bases between them. Germline V gene data show CDR1 as SGHTS and CDR2 as YDEGEE. The CDR3 has 14 amino acids. The CDR3 spells CASSSGLNYNEQFF. CDR3 DNA: TGTGCCAGCAGCTCAGGACTGAATTACAATGAGCAGTTCTTC.

This clonotype has only a few counts. The V and J genes are TRBV12-3 or TRBV12-4 and TRBJ2-7; a possible D gene is TRBD1 (5 bases). This CDR3 is 14 amino acids long. Trimming stripped 6 bases from V and 3 bases from J, with 15 bases between. CDR3 coding DNA: TGTGCCAGCAGCCAGAGAACAGGCGACTACGAGCAGTACTTC. Translated: CASSQRTGDYEQYF.

The chain uses TRBV9 and TRBJ2-7; the match to TRBD2 covers 11 bases. Trimming removed 4 bases from V and 0 bases from J; junction bases left unmatched: 6. Germline V gene data show CDR1 as SGDLS and CDR2 as YYNGEE. This CDR3 comprises 16 residues. CDR3 nucleotide sequence: TGTGCCAGCAGCATGGGACTAGCGGTGAGCTCCTACGAGCAGTACTTC. Translation: CASSMGLAVSSYEQYF. Based on the CDR3 plus reference TRBV9 and TRBJ2-7, the full variable domain is DSGVTQTPKHLITATGQRVTLRCSPRSGDLSVYWYQQSLDQGLQFLIQYYNGEERAKGNILERFSAQQFPDLHSELNLSSLELGDSALYFCASSMGLAVSSYEQYFGPGTRLTVT.

This clonotype has ten or more counts. This sequence joins TRBV28 and TRBJ1-2; 9 bases match TRBD1. The CDR3 covers 16 residues. With 3 bases clipped from V and 4 bases from J, the junction kept 9 bases outside the gene matches. CDR1 is MDHEN, CDR2 SYDVKM, per germline. Here the CDR3 DNA reads TGTGCCAGCAGTTTTGGGGGACAGGGCCCCCTCTATGGCTACACCTTC. This encodes CASSFGGQGPLYGYTF.

The sample holds a few counts of this clonotype. The chain employs TRBV30 and TRBJ2-5; D gene uncertain. V lost 5 bases and J 5 bases, leaving 15 bases between the germline ends. Germline CDR1 reads GTSNPN; CDR2 reads SVGIG (reference sequence). The CDR3 is made up of 13 amino acids. The CDR3 DNA reads as TGTGCCTGGTCTGATGGGGTAGTGGAGACCCAGTACTTC. It yields the protein CAWSDGVVETQYF.

This clonotype was seen only a few times. The chain recombines TRBV5-1 with TRBJ2-7; D gene uncertain. V was clipped by 0 bases and J by 0 bases, with 7 bases between them. Germline CDR1 and CDR2: SGHRS and YFSETQ. The CDR3 has 14 amino acids. Here the CDR3 reads CASSLADHSYEQYF. The CDR3 DNA reads as TGCGCCAGCAGCTTGGCCGACCACTCCTACGAGCAGTACTTC.

This clonotype was detected many times. V and J are TRBV12-3 or TRBV12-4 and TRBJ1-4, with D perhaps matching TRBD1 (5 bases). This CDR3 spans 13 amino acids. Deletions cut 4 bases from V and 10 bases from J, with 13 bases between. CDR3 DNA sequence: TGTGCCAGCAGTTCATGGCAGGGTGGAAAACTGTTTTTT. This sequence encodes CASSSWQGGKLFF.

This sequence joins TRBV6-1 and TRBJ2-7, with a possible D match to TRBD1 (5 bases). Per germline, CDR1 MNHNS and CDR2 SASEGT. CDR3 length equals 11 residues. The V end lost 7 bases, the J end lost 6 bases, and 10 bases lay between the germline ends. The CDR3 nucleotides are TGTGCCAGCACCCAAGGGGCCGAGCAGTACTTC. Translated: CASTQGAEQYF.

The chain recombines TRBV5-4 with TRBJ2-7; 10 bases are a match to TRBD2. The CDR3 runs 16 residues. Per germline, CDR1 SGHNT and CDR2 YYREEE (reference sequence). V trimming: 4 bases; J trimming: 0 bases; junction bases outside the gene matches: 7. CDR3 sequence (DNA): TGTGCCAGCAGCGGGACGACTAGCGGGTTCTCCTACGAGCAGTACTTC. This codes for CASSGTTSGFSYEQYF.

In the case of this clonotype: A read error is likely, as this CDR3 ends without the conserved phenylalanine or tryptophan. This rearrangement joins TRBV12-3 or TRBV12-4 to TRBJ2-2; 11 bases match TRBD1. With V trimmed by 4 bases and J by 8 bases, 6 bases remained unmatched. The CDR3 spans 15 residues. The CDR3 spells CASSSRDRGVGELFS. CDR3 in DNA: TGTGCCAGCAGTTCCAGGGACAGGGGGGTTGGGGAGCTGTTTTCT.

The rearrangement joins TRBV5-1 to TRBJ2-5; D ambiguous. CDR1 is SGHRS and CDR2 is YFSETQ in the germline V gene. With 0 bases removed from V and 3 bases from J, the gap between germline ends came to 12 bases. The length of the CDR3 is 15 residues. Here the CDR3 DNA reads TGCGCCAGCAGCTTGGTGGGGATTATAAAAGAGACCCAGTACTTC. It codes for CASSLVGIIKETQYF.

This clonotype was detected ten times or more. V and J are TRBV30 and TRBJ2-7, with D perhaps TRBD1 (5 bases). From germline, CDR1 is GTSNPN and CDR2 SVGIG (reference sequence). This CDR3 is 11 amino acids long. Deletions cut 1 base from V and 6 bases from J, with 7 bases between. As DNA, the CDR3 is TGTGCCTGGAGTGGAAGGGGCGAGCAGTACTTC. Its protein is CAWSGRGEQYF.

V and J are TRBV20-1 and TRBJ2-4, with TRBD2 as a possible D gene (5 bases). The V end lost 0 bases, the J end lost 7 bases, and 13 bases lay between the germline ends. The CDR3 contains 14 residues. Germline-derived CDR1 and CDR2 are DFQATT and SNEGSKA (reference sequence). The CDR3 is CSARDLRGNNIQYF. The CDR3, as DNA: TGCAGTGCTAGAGACTTACGAGGGAATAACATTCAGTACTTC.